The table lists the clone carrying this T cell receptor beta chain with a few counts. The data were taken from a study of T cells after yellow fever vaccination. Whole-study findings and limits: Across the CD4 and CD8 compartments, a small share of clonotypes was present in both. Though it reached lower strength, the secondary response hit its peak faster, day 5 versus 15.

V lost 2 bases and J lost 1, with 14 bases in between. From germline, CDR1 is DFQATT and CDR2 SNEGSKA (reference sequence). The CDR3 length is 15 residues. Making TCR cDNA involved 5'RACE template switching, which added UMIs and a universal primer site. TCRdb re-called the 5' RACE reads with MiXCR, one entry per CDR3 protein. The sample shows over 35,000 distinct CDR3 sequences, just under 6.5% of them seen only once. The TCR originated in a man aged 25 to 40 who received the YFV17D yellow fever vaccine. Sample: PBMCs, either bulk or a sorted T-cell subset (CD4+, CD8+, memory, or dextramer-sorted; not recorded which), taken 45 days after the yellow fever booster vaccination. The gene calls are TRBV20-1 and TRBJ1-1; D is possibly TRBD1 (6 bases). The CDR3 here is CSARPQKGGNTEAFF. Written as DNA, the CDR3 is TGCAGTGCTAGACCTCAAAAGGGGGGGAACACTGAAGCTTTCTTT.